These 24 T cell receptor beta chains were all obtained from the same sample, sequenced in a study of blood T cell repertoires in COVID-19. Using immunoSEQ multiplex PCR, the repertoire was profiled, and TCRdb retains in-frame clones only, with some absent. The sample has about 220,000 clones, roughly 85% seen once. Sequences were obtained from peripheral blood. The receptors shown here come from a woman aged 70 to 79 with COVID-19, enrolled during active disease.

The rearrangement uses TRBV11-2 and TRBJ1-3, with D maybe TRBD1 (5 bases). The CDR3 totals 14 residues. Trimming cost V 5 bases and J 4 bases, with 12 bases left between them. CDR1 is SGHAT and CDR2 is FQNNGV in the germline V gene. For the CDR3, the DNA is TGTGCCAGCAGCCCAGGGTCTCTCGGAAACACCATATATTTT. Its translation is CASSPGSLGNTIYF.

V and J are TRBV6-2 or TRBV6-3 and TRBJ1-2, with D possibly TRBD1 on 6 matching bases. The CDR3 covers 16 residues. Trimming removed 2 bases at V and 8 bases at J, with 21 bases between. From germline, CDR1 is MNHEY and CDR2 SVGEGT. The CDR3 spells CASSYGRTADWRGYTF. DNA of the CDR3: TGTGCCAGCAGTTACGGCCGGACAGCCGATTGGAGGGGCTACACCTTC.

Note on this clone: Sequence at one end of the junction differs from germline and may be a read error. CDR3 DNA: TGTGCCAGTAGTGTAGACAAAGCCTTCATGAACACTGAAGCTTTCTTT. It translates to CASSVDKAFMNTEAFF. The chain joins TRBV19 to TRBJ1-1; no definite D call. The CDR3 length is 16 residues. The germline CDR1 and CDR2 sequences are LNHDA and SQIVND (reference sequence).

A note on this clone: This CDR3 is also generated by other DNA sequences in the sample. The CDR3 bases are TGTGCCAGCAGTTCAGGGGGTAAGGGCAATCAGCCCCAGCATTTT. It encodes CASSSGGKGNQPQHF. The chain uses TRBV27 and TRBJ1-5, with 7 bases that match TRBD1. J gave up 2 bases and V 4 bases, and 5 bases lay outside the gene matches. The CDR3 has 15 amino acids. The germline V gene has CDR1 MNHEY and CDR2 SMNVEV (reference sequence).

This clone has a handful of counts. The chain combines TRBV6-5 with TRBJ1-2, with 7 bases identical to TRBD1. Germline CDR1 reads MNHEY; CDR2 reads SVGAGI. The CDR3 totals 15 residues. Germline trimming cut 5 bases from V and 7 bases from J; bases unmatched to any gene: 13. CDR3 in amino acids: CASSIWTGGYGGYTF. For the CDR3, the DNA is TGTGCCAGCAGTATTTGGACAGGAGGCTACGGTGGCTACACCTTC.

The rearrangement links TRBV27 to TRBJ1-5; D is ambiguous. This CDR3 contains 13 residues. CDR1 is MNHEY, CDR2 SMNVEV, per germline (reference sequence). The V gene lost 6 bases and the J gene lost 0 bases, with 6 bases spanning the gap. CDR3 sequence: CASSRYSNQPQHF. The CDR3 DNA follows: TGTGCCAGCAGCCGTTATAGCAATCAGCCCCAGCATTTT.

This clone was detected a few times. This rearrangement joins TRBV7-2 to TRBJ1-5; TRBD1 aligns across 7 bases. The CDR3 is 14 residues long. Germline lookup yields CDR1 SGHTA and CDR2 FQGNSA. V lost 8 bases, J lost 0 bases, and 4 bases stayed unmatched. The CDR3 is CASGQENSNQPQHF. The CDR3 nucleotides are TGTGCCAGCGGACAGGAAAATAGCAATCAGCCCCAGCATTTT.

This sequence joins TRBV11-1 and TRBJ2-7; D possibly corresponds to TRBD2 (6 bases). Trimming left V 4 bases short and J 4 bases short, with 20 bases between. This CDR3 is built from 16 residues. CDR1 and CDR2 from the germline V gene are SGHAT and FQDESV (reference sequence). The CDR3 here is CASSSSSGTGIYEQYF. The CDR3 DNA follows: TGTGCCAGCAGCTCCTCCTCCGGGACTGGAATATACGAGCAGTACTTC.

V is TRBV24-1 and J is TRBJ1-1; 7 nucleotides agree with TRBD1. Trimming removed 6 bases from V and 1 base from J; junction bases left unmatched: 4. The CDR3 has 14 amino acids. Germline assignment: CDR1 KGHDR and CDR2 SFDVKD. The CDR3 DNA reads TGTGCCACCAGTAATACAGGGGCGAACACTGAAGCTTTCTTT. Its translation is CATSNTGANTEAFF.

The chain has TRBV29-1 and TRBJ1-1, with D possibly matching TRBD1 (6 bases). The germline V gene encodes CDR1 SQVTM and CDR2 ANQGSEA. The CDR3 sequence is 13 residues long. The V and J ends lost 6 bases and 5 bases respectively, with 16 bases between them. CDR3 residues: CSVRQALGTEAFF. As DNA, the CDR3 is TGCAGCGTCAGACAGGCCCTGGGGACTGAAGCTTTCTTT.

CDR3 amino acids: CASSLNGLNYGYTF. DNA for the CDR3: TGTGCCAGCAGCTTGAATGGGCTGAACTATGGCTACACCTTC. The chain links TRBV5-4 to TRBJ1-2, with D unresolved. The CDR3 consists of 14 residues. V gave up 1 base and J gave up 2 bases, with 9 bases separating them. Germline values: CDR1 SGHNT, CDR2 YYREEE (reference sequence).

The V and J genes are TRBV10-2 and TRBJ2-2; TRBD1 matches 10 bases. V shed 7 bases, J shed 6 bases, and the junction held 11 bases outside the gene matches. The V gene's germline CDR1 is WSHSY and CDR2 SAAADI. This CDR3 is built from 16 residues. CDR3 region: CASTMIGQGGAGELFF. CDR3 DNA: TGCGCCAGCACCATGATCGGACAGGGGGGCGCCGGGGAGCTGTTTTTT.

The genes are TRBV7-3 and TRBJ2-1; possible D gene TRBD2, 6 bases. Germline values: CDR1 SGHTA, CDR2 FQGTGA. The V end was cut by 3 bases, the J end by 9 bases, with 12 bases between. This CDR3 has 13 residues. The CDR3 DNA reads as TGTGCCAGCAGCTTTGGGGGGTTCGGTGAGCAGTTCTTC. Protein sequence: CASSFGGFGEQFF.

This chain links TRBV7-2 with TRBJ1-4; D unresolved. From germline, CDR1 is SGHTA and CDR2 FQGNSA. Trimming took 2 bases from V and 8 from J, leaving 6 bases between them. CDR3 size: 12 residues. The CDR3: CASSLSEEKLFF. The CDR3 DNA reads as TGTGCCAGCAGCTTAAGCGAGGAAAAACTGTTTTTT.

The chain couples TRBV10-3 to TRBJ2-1, with D tentatively TRBD1 (6 bases). Per the germline V gene, CDR1 is ENHRY and CDR2 is SYGVKD. The V and J ends lost 4 bases and 4 bases respectively, with 17 bases between them. This CDR3 is built from 16 residues. The CDR3 sequence is CAISVTGIGVYNEQFF. For the CDR3, the DNA is TGTGCCATCAGTGTCACAGGGATTGGGGTATACAATGAGCAGTTCTTC.

The V and J genes are TRBV19 and TRBJ2-5; possibly TRBD2 for D (6 bases). The CDR3 contains 13 residues. Germline V gives CDR1 LNHDA, CDR2 SQIVND (reference sequence). Trimming left V 5 bases short and J 2 bases short, with 9 bases between. The CDR3 sequence is CASSLGSQETQYF. The CDR3 DNA reads as TGTGCCAGTAGTCTCGGGAGTCAAGAGACCCAGTACTTC.

J is TRBJ2-7 and V is TRBV6-2 or TRBV6-3; 12 nucleotides align to TRBD2. The CDR3 extends over 18 amino acids. After removal of 5 bases from V and 0 bases from J, the junction contained 11 bases not matched to a gene. From germline, CDR1 is MNHEY and CDR2 SVGEGT. The CDR3 here is CASSTPGLAGPSSYEQYF. The DNA for the CDR3 is TGTGCCAGCAGTACGCCCGGACTAGCGGGACCGAGCTCCTACGAGCAGTACTTC.

This chain's CDR3 is CASSQVRRVLPTNYGYTF. For the CDR3, the DNA is TGTGCCAGCAGCCAGGTGAGGAGGGTTCTCCCTACTAACTATGGCTACACCTTC. V and J are TRBV3-1 (or the pseudogene TRBV3-2) and TRBJ1-2; D unresolved. V lost 3 bases and J 0 bases, leaving 20 bases between the germline ends. Germline values: CDR1 LGHDT, CDR2 YNNKEL (reference sequence). There are 18 residues in the CDR3.

The sample holds one count of this clone. The rearrangement joins TRBV6-2 or TRBV6-3 to TRBJ2-3; possibly TRBD2 for D (6 bases). Germline values: CDR1 MNHEY, CDR2 SVGEGT. The V end lost 5 bases, the J end lost 2 bases, and 11 bases lay between the germline ends. CDR3 size: 14 residues. CDR3 sequence (DNA): TGTGCCAGCAGTGGGGGACTCCCCACAGATACGCAGTATTTT. Encoded protein: CASSGGLPTDTQYF.

The chain is built from TRBV5-5 and TRBJ2-5; 7 bases agree with TRBD2. This CDR3 comprises 16 residues. With V trimmed by 4 bases and J by 5 bases, 14 bases remained unmatched. The germline gives CDR1 SGHKS, CDR2 YYEKEE (reference sequence). CDR3 DNA sequence: TGTGCCAGCAGCGGCCGGCGGGCGCGGGAGCTGGAGACCCAGTACTTC. Protein sequence: CASSGRRARELETQYF.

The CDR3 protein is CASSEDSSYNEQFF. CDR3 nucleotides: TGTGCCAGCAGTGAAGACAGCTCCTACAATGAGCAGTTCTTC. The chain joins TRBV2 to TRBJ2-1; no reliable D call. Trimming stripped 1 base from V and 0 bases from J, with 4 bases between. Germline assignment: CDR1 SNHLY and CDR2 FYNNEI. This CDR3 comprises 14 residues.

The V call is TRBV11-1, the J call TRBJ2-7; 8 bases match TRBD2. Germline loops: CDR1 SGHAT, CDR2 FQDESV (reference sequence). This CDR3 has 14 amino acids. The junction had 9 bases not matched to a gene; V was cut back by 5 bases and J by 6 bases. The DNA for the CDR3 is TGTGCCAGCAGCCAAAGATGGACTAGCCCCGAGCAGTACTTC. This encodes CASSQRWTSPEQYF.

CDR3 nucleotides: TGTGCCAGCAGCTCGTCCCGGGACAGGGTCATGGACTATGGCTACACCTTC. Amino acids: CASSSSRDRVMDYGYTF. The chain recombines TRBV11-2 with TRBJ1-2; 9 bases map to TRBD1. J gave up 3 bases and V 4 bases, and 12 bases lay outside the gene matches. Germline assignment: CDR1 SGHAT and CDR2 FQNNGV. This CDR3 is built from 17 residues.

The chain employs TRBV2 and TRBJ2-3; TRBD2 aligns across 9 bases. This CDR3 is 15 amino acids long. Germline loops: CDR1 SNHLY, CDR2 FYNNEI. The V and J ends lost 7 bases and 3 bases, in that order; junction bases with no gene match: 8. CDR3 sequence (DNA): TGTGCCAGCACCCTAGGCGGGGGGGTGACAGATACGCAGTATTTT. This translates into CASTLGGGVTDTQYF.